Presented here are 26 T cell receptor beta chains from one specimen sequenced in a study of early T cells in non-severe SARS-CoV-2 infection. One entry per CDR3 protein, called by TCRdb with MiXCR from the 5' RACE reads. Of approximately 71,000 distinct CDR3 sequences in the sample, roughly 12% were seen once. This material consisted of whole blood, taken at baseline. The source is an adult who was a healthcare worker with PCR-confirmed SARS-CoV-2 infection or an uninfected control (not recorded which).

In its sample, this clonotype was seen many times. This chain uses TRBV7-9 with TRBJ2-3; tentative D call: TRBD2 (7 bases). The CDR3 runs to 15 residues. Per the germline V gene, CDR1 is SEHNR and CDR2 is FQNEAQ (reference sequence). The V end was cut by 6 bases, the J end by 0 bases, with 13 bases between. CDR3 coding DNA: TGTGCCAGCAGAAGGGGGGGAGCTAGCACAGATACGCAGTATTTT. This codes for CASRRGGASTDTQYF.

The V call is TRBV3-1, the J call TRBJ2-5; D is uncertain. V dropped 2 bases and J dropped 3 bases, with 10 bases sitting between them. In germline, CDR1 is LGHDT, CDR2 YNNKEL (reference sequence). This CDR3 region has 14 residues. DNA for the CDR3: TGTGCCAGCAGCCAATCAAAAGCAAAAGAGACCCAGTACTTC. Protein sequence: CASSQSKAKETQYF.

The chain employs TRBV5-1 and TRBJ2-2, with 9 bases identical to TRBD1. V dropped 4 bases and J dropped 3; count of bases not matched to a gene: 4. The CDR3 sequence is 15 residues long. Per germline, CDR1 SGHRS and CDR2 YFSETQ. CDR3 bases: TGCGCCAGCAGCCCACAGGGGGCGGACACCGGGGAGCTGTTTTTT. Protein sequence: CASSPQGADTGELFF. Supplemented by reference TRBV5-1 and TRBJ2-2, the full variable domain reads KAGVTQTPRYLIKTRGQQVTLSCSPISGHRSVSWYQQTPGQGLQFLFEYFSETQRNKGNFPGRFSGRQFSNSRSEMNVSTLELGDSALYLCASSPQGADTGELFFGEGSRLTVL.

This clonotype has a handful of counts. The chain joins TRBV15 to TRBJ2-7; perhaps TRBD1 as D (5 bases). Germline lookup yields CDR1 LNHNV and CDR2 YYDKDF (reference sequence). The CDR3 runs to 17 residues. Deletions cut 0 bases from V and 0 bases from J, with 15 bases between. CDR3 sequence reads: CATSRDQGALSSYEQYF. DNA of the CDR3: TGTGCCACCAGCAGAGATCAGGGCGCGTTGAGCTCCTACGAGCAGTACTTC.

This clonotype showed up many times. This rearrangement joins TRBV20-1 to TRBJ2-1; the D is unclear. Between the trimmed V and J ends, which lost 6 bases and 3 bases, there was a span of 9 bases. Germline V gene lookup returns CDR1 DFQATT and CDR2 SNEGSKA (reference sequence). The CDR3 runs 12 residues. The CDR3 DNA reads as TGCAGTGCGTCACTGAGCTACAATGAGCAGTTCTTC. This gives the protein CSASLSYNEQFF.

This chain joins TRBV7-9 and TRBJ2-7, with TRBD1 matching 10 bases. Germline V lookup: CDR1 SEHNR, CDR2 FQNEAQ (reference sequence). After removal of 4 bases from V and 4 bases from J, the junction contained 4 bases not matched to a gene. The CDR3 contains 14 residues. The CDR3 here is CASSSRTGGYEQYF. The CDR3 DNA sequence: TGTGCCAGCAGCTCGAGGACAGGGGGTTACGAGCAGTACTTC.

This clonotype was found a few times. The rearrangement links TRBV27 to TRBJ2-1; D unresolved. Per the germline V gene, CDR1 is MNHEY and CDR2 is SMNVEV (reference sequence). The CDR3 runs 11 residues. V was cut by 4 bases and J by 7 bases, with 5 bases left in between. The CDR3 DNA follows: TGTGCCAGCAGTTCCCGGAATGAGCAGTTCTTC. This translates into CASSSRNEQFF.

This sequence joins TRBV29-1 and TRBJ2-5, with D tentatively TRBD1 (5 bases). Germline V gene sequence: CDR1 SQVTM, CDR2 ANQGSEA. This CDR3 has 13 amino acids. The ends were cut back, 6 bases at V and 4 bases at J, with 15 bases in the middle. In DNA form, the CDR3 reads TGCAGCGTCCGATCGACAGTGGTAGAGACCCAGTACTTC. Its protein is CSVRSTVVETQYF.

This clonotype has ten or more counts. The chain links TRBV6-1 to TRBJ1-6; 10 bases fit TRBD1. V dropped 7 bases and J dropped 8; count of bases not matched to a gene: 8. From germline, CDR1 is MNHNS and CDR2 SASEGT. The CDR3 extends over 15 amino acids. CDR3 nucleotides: TGTGCCAGCACCCGACTAGGGACAGGGGATTCACCCCTCCACTTT. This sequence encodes CASTRLGTGDSPLHF.

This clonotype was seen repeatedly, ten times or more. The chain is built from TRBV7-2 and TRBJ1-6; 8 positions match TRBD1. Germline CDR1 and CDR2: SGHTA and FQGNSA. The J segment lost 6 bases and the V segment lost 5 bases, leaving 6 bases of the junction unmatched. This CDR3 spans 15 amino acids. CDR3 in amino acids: CASSADRGPNSPLHF. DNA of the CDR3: TGTGCCAGCAGCGCAGACAGGGGCCCTAATTCACCCCTCCACTTT.

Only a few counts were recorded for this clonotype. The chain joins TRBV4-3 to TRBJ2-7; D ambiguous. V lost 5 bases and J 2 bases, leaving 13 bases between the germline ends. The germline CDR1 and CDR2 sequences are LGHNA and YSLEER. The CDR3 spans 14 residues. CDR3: CASSYRTETYEQYF. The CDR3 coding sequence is TGCGCCAGCAGCTACCGGACGGAAACCTACGAGCAGTACTTC.

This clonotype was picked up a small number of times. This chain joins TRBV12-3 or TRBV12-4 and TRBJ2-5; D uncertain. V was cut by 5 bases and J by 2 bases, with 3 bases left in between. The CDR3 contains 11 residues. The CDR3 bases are TGTGCCAGCAGTAAACAAGAGACCCAGTACTTC. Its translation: CASSKQETQYF.

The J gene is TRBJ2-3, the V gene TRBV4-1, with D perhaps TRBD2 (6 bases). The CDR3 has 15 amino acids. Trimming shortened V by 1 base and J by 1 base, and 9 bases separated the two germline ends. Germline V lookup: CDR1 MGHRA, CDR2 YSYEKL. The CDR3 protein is CASSQVRGGTDTQYF. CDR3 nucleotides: TGCGCCAGCAGCCAAGTGCGCGGGGGCACAGATACGCAGTATTTT.

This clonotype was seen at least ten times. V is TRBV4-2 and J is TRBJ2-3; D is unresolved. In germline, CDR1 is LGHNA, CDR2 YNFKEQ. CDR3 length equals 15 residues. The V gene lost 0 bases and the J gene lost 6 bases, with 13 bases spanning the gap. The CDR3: CASSQERDGLDTQYF. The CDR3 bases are TGTGCCAGCAGCCAAGAACGAGACGGGCTCGATACGCAGTATTTT.

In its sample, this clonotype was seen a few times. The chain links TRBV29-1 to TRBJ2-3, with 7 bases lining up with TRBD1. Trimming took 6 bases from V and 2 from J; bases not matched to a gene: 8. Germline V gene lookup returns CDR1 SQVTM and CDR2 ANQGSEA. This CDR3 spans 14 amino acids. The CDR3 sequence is CSVTGTDSTDTQYF. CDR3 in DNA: TGCAGCGTCACCGGGACAGATTCCACAGATACGCAGTATTTT.

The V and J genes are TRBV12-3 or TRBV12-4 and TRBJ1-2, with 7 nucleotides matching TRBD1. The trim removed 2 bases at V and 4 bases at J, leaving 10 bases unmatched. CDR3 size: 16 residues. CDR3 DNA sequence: TGTGCCAGCAGTTTATCGAGGGGGCGCGGGCCCTATGGCTACACCTTC. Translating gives CASSLSRGRGPYGYTF.

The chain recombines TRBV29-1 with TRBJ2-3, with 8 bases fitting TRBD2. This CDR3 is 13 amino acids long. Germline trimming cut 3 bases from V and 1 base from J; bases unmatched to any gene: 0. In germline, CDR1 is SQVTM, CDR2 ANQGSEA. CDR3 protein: CSVDGGGTDTQYF. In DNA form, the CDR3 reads TGCAGCGTTGACGGGGGGGGCACAGATACGCAGTATTTT.

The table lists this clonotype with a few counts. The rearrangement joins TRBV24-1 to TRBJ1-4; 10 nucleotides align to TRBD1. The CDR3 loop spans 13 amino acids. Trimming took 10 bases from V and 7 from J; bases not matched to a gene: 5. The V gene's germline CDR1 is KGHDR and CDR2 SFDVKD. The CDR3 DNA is TGTGCCACGGGGACAGGGGAGACTGAAAAACTGTTTTTT. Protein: CATGTGETEKLFF.

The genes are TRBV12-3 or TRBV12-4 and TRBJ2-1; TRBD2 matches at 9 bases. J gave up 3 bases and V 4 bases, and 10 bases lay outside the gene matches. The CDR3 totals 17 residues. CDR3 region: CASSSLLRGGIYNEQFF. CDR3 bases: TGTGCCAGCAGTTCCCTCTTGCGGGGGGGAATCTACAATGAGCAGTTCTTC.

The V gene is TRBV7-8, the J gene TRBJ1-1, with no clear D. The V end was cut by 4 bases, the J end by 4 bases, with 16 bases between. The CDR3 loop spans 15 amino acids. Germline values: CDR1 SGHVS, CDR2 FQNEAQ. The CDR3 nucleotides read TGTGCCAGCAGCTCGTCCCCTTTGGTGGGCACTGAAGCTTTCTTT. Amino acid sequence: CASSSSPLVGTEAFF.

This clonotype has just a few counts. CDR3 sequence: CASSLTPGLISYEQYF. In DNA form, the CDR3 reads TGTGCCAGCAGCTTGACGCCGGGACTTATCTCCTACGAGCAGTACTTC. V gene TRBV11-2 combines with J gene TRBJ2-7, with D perhaps matching TRBD2 (6 bases). The CDR3 is made up of 16 amino acids. The V end was cut by 3 bases, the J end by 0 bases, with 15 bases between. CDR1 is SGHAT, CDR2 FQNNGV, per germline.

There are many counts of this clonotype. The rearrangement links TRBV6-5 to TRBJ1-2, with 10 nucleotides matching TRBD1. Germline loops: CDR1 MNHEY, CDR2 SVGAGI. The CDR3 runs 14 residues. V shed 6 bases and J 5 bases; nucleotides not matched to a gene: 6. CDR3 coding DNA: TGTGCCAGCAGATCCGGGACAGGGGTGTATGGCTACACCTTC. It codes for CASRSGTGVYGYTF.

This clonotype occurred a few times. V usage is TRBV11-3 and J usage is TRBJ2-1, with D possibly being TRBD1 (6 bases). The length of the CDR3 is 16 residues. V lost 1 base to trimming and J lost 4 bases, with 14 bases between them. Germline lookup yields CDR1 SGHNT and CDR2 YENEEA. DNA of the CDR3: TGTGCCAGCAGCTTAGGATGGGGGCAGGAGTACAATGAGCAGTTCTTC. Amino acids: CASSLGWGQEYNEQFF.

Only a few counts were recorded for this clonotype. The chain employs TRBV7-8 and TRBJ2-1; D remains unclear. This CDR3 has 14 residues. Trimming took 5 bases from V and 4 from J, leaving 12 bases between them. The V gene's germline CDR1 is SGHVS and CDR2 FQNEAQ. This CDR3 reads CASSPWTLYNEQFF. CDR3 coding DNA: TGTGCCAGCAGCCCTTGGACCCTTTACAATGAGCAGTTCTTC.

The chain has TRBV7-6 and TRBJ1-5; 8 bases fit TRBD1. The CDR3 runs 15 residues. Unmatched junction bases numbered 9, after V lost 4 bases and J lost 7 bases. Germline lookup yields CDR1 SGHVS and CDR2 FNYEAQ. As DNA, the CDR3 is TGTGCCAGCAGCTCACGGACAGGGTCTGGCCAGCCCCAGCATTTT. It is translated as CASSSRTGSGQPQHF.

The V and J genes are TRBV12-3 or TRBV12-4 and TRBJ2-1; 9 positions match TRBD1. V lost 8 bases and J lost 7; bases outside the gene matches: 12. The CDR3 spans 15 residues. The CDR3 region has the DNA TGTGCCAGCTCCCTGGAGGGGACAGGGAAGAATGAGCAGTTCTTC. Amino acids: CASSLEGTGKNEQFF.